The following is a T cell receptor beta chain sequence with its context. Per the original data handling: Reference gene primer amplification yielded estimated nucleated cell counts. The assay was immunoSEQ multiplex PCR, and TCRdb's table has in-frame clones only and misses some. The D gene and trimming were derived from the DNA, and the V and J assignments and clone size from that table. This sample has nearly 200,000 clones, with roughly nine tenths found just once. V was shortened by 1 base and J by 3 bases, with 4 bases between the two germline ends. The CDR3 covers 13 residues. Looked up from germline, CDR1 is SGHRS and CDR2 is YFSETQ. This entry is derived from a study of blood T cell repertoires in COVID-19.

Sequenced material: peripheral blood. The TCR originated in a woman aged 70-85 years with acute or convalescent COVID-19. V gene TRBV5-1 combines with J gene TRBJ2-2; no clear D gene. The CDR3 protein is CASSLSYTGELFF. The CDR3 coding sequence is TGCGCCAGCAGCTTGTCATACACCGGGGAGCTGTTTTTT.